One sample yielded the 10 T cell receptor beta chains listed below, sequenced in a study of T cell responses to AZD1222 COVID-19 vaccine. TCRdb keeps only in-frame clones here, not all; method: immunoSEQ multiplex PCR. This table holds about 48,000 clones, about 89% found once. Specimen: peripheral blood, collected 28 days after the second AZD1222 dose. The receptors originated from an adult who received the AZD1222 COVID-19 vaccine.

J is TRBJ1-2 and V is TRBV5-1; TRBD1 matches 8 bases. Per germline, CDR1 SGHRS and CDR2 YFSETQ. Trimming cost V 2 bases and J 2 bases; bases outside gene matches: 5. This CDR3 has 15 residues. The CDR3 DNA sequence: TGCGCCAGCAGCTTACAGACAGGGGCAAACTATGGCTACACCTTC. This codes for CASSLQTGANYGYTF.

V usage is TRBV4-1 and J usage is TRBJ2-3; 8 bases map to TRBD2. After removal of 4 bases from V and 0 bases from J, the junction contained 9 bases not matched to a gene. Germline assignment: CDR1 MGHRA and CDR2 YSYEKL. The CDR3 is 17 amino acids. CDR3 amino acids: CASSRVALAVSTDTQYF. Here the CDR3 DNA reads TGCGCCAGCAGCCGAGTGGCACTAGCGGTTAGCACAGATACGCAGTATTTT.

The chain is built from TRBV12-3 or TRBV12-4 and TRBJ2-1, with D uncertain. V was pared by 5 bases and J by 4 bases, with 9 bases between. This CDR3 is 13 amino acids long. CDR3 bases: TGTGCCAGCAGTGACCTGCTTTACAATGAGCAGTTCTTC. The encoded protein is CASSDLLYNEQFF.

This chain links TRBV5-6 with TRBJ2-7; 7 bases are a match to TRBD1. CDR3 length: 15 amino acids. J was trimmed by 4 bases and V by 4 bases; bases with no gene match: 11. In germline, CDR1 is SGHDT, CDR2 YYEEEE. In nucleotides, the CDR3 is TGTGCCAGCAGCCAGGTGGAACAGGGGAGATACGAGCAGTACTTC. Encoded protein: CASSQVEQGRYEQYF.

The chain recombines TRBV19 with TRBJ1-1; D not resolved. In germline, CDR1 is LNHDA, CDR2 SQIVND (reference sequence). V was trimmed by 8 bases and J by 1 base, leaving 8 bases between them. The CDR3 contains 12 residues. This CDR3 reads CASFNKNTEAFF. The CDR3 nucleotides are TGTGCCAGTTTTAACAAGAACACTGAAGCTTTCTTT.

The chain has TRBV11-2 and TRBJ2-5; D possibly corresponds to TRBD1 (6 bases). The ends were cut back, 5 bases at V and 4 bases at J, with 23 bases in the middle. The CDR3 runs to 17 residues. Germline V gene lookup returns CDR1 SGHAT and CDR2 FQNNGV. CDR3 DNA sequence: TGTGCCAGCAGCCCCCGGTACTCCGGGACAAGCGGAGAGACCCAGTACTTC. This encodes CASSPRYSGTSGETQYF.

The chain carries TRBV28 and TRBJ1-2; TRBD1 matches at 12 bases. Germline V gene lookup returns CDR1 MDHEN and CDR2 SYDVKM. This CDR3 has 14 amino acids. V shed 5 bases and J 7 bases; nucleotides not matched to a gene: 5. The CDR3 protein is CASSPGTGGFGYTF. The CDR3 nucleotides are TGTGCCAGCAGTCCCGGGACAGGGGGCTTTGGCTACACCTTC.

This chain joins TRBV10-1 and TRBJ2-7; 12 positions match TRBD2. J lost 5 bases, V lost 1 base, and 6 bases had no gene match. The CDR3 runs to 16 residues. Germline V gene data show CDR1 as WNHNN and CDR2 as SYGVQD (reference sequence). The CDR3 here is CASSELGLAGWHEQYF. CDR3 bases: TGCGCCAGCAGTGAGTTGGGACTAGCGGGTTGGCACGAGCAGTACTTC.

The V and J genes are TRBV5-1 and TRBJ1-1, with no clear D. The CDR3 spans 16 residues. V was pared by 0 bases and J by 3 bases, with 15 bases between. Germline V gene sequence: CDR1 SGHRS, CDR2 YFSETQ. CDR3 region: CASSLASDPKDTEAFF. The DNA for the CDR3 is TGCGCCAGCAGCTTGGCGTCGGATCCTAAGGACACTGAAGCTTTCTTT.

The chain combines TRBV7-2 with TRBJ2-7; 7 bases align to TRBD2. The V segment lost 5 bases and the J segment 7 bases; nucleotides outside the gene matches: 11. Germline CDR1 SGHTA, CDR2 FQGNSA. The CDR3 consists of 14 residues. The CDR3 protein is CASSHGGGRVEQYF. The CDR3 DNA is TGTGCCAGCAGCCACGGGGGAGGGCGCGTAGAGCAGTACTTC.